This T cell receptor beta chain derives from a study of cytomegalovirus exposure and HLA in healthy donors. Points from the study as a whole: Equally common other TCR beta chains were less clonally expanded than HLA-associated ones, a later analysis found.

This clone was recorded only once. The antigen remains undetermined. Germline loops: CDR1 SGHTA, CDR2 FQGNSA. The CDR3 totals 15 residues. The ends were cut back, 0 bases at V and 0 bases at J, with 7 bases in the middle. PCR was performed using 60 Vbeta and 13 Jbeta primers. Sequencing used immunoSEQ multiplex PCR; TCRdb keeps in-frame clones, though not all of them. The table lists about 72,000 clones, roughly four fifths of them singletons, with 5% to 8.5% in the top ten. This chain links TRBV7-2 with TRBJ2-3; D perhaps matches TRBD1 (6 bases). This clonotype was sampled from a human donor in good health. Input material: PBMCs. In DNA, the CDR3 is TGTGCCAGCAGCTTAGCGGGGGCTAGCACAGATACGCAGTATTTT. Its translation: CASSLAGASTDTQYF.